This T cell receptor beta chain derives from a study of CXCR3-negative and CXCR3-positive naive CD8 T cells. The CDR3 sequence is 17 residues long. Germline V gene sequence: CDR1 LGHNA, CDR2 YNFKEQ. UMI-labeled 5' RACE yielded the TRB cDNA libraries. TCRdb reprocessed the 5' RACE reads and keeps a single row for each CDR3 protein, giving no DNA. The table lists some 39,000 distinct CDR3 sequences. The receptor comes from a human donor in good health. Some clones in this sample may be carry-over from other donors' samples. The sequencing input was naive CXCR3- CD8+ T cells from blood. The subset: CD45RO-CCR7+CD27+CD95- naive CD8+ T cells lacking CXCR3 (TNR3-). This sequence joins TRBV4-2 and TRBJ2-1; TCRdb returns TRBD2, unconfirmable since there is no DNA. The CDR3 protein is CASSQSGASGAYNEQFF.